The present TCR beta chain was sequenced within a study of T cells in Graves' hyperthyroidism and ophthalmopathy. Across the whole study: Peripheral blood sampling occurred at initial diagnosis, before any treatment. Whole-study findings and limits: Blood also held most thyroid clonotypes expanded beyond 0.001.

The CDR3 length is 14 residues. Unmatched junction bases numbered 5, after V lost 4 bases and J lost 4 bases. Germline V gene lookup returns CDR1 LGHDT and CDR2 YNNKEL (reference sequence). From RNA transcripts, TCR beta CDR3 regions were amplified. HTBI primers were the set used in a first-round RT-PCR of the TCR CDR3. TCRdb fed the multiplex PCR reads into MiXCR, producing one record per CDR3 protein. The sample lists 210,000 or so distinct CDR3 sequences, about 15% occurring once. This clonotype occurred many times. Its antigen is still unknown. These patients, aged 18 to 65, had recently diagnosed hyperthyroidism lasting under 2 months. Isolation of PBMCs was performed on roughly 9 ml fresh peripheral blood.

Source material: blood. This receptor was obtained from a man aged 50-60 years with Graves' hyperthyroidism. The chain is built from TRBV3-1 and TRBJ2-5; 8 bases map to TRBD2. The CDR3 sequence is CASSRREGRETQYF. CDR3 DNA sequence: TGTGCCAGCAGCCGACGGGAGGGGCGAGAGACCCAGTACTTC.